This TCR beta chain comes out of a study of identical twins. Overall study findings and caveats: It was cross-sectional statistical analysis, not following the same donors, that the conclusions relied on. Cord blood's abundant beta clonotypes had fewer insertions, unlike memory repertoires. Weaker excess twin sharing was seen among beta out-of-frame sequences.

TCRdb called the 5' RACE reads again in MiXCR, with one record for every CDR3 protein. In the table there are 450,000 or so distinct CDR3 sequences, 20% to 30% of which are singletons. The CDR3 length is 13 residues. Germline CDR1 SGHRS, CDR2 YFSETQ. Trimming cost V 0 bases and J 5 bases, with 7 bases left between them. Of note for this clonotype: Its antigen is still unknown.

These same data were also listed under a study on T cells expressing NK-cell markers. That paper adds: In several donors, dominant clonotypes made up about 28.3-65% of CD3+CD56-NKG2C+ cells.

The source of this sequence is a woman in her late teens or twenties in good health. The sequenced sample consisted of CD4+ T cells sorted from blood. The V and J genes are TRBV5-1 and TRBJ2-3; the D gene is possibly TRBD1 (5 bases). This chain's CDR3 is CASSLGGRDTQYF. In DNA, the CDR3 is TGCGCCAGCAGCTTGGGGGGCAGAGATACGCAGTATTTT.